This T cell receptor beta chain was profiled in a study of blood T cell repertoires in COVID-19. Study background: Italy, Spain and the United States were the sources of the convalescent and acute COVID-19 samples.

The CDR3 is 15 amino acids. V lost 2 bases to trimming and J lost 7 bases, with 14 bases between them. CDR1 is SNHLY, CDR2 FYNNEI, per germline. Libraries were prepared by immunoSEQ multiplex PCR; TCRdb keeps only in-frame clonotypes and omits some of them. The table lists around 200,000 clones, 86% of them singletons. The specimen was PBMCs or T cells enriched from blood (not recorded which). The TCR originated in a man between 35 and 55 years old with acute COVID-19. The genes are TRBV2 and TRBJ1-4, with D possibly being TRBD1 (6 bases). The CDR3 DNA reads as TGTGCCAGCAGTGAAATTTCGGGGGGGGCTGAAAAACTGTTTTTT. Protein: CASSEISGGAEKLFF.